This TCR beta chain derives from a study of regulatory T cells in long-lasting Graves disease. Time point described: persistent/refractory GD, antithyroid drugs over 5 years with positive TRAb. The TCR library was prepared using RNA isolated from PBMCs. Many counts were recorded for this clonotype. Relying on iRepertoire HTBI primers and Arm-PCR of CDR3 regions, the team built TCR beta libraries. TCRdb re-called the multiplex PCR reads with MiXCR, one entry per CDR3 protein. The sample gives a few hundred thousand distinct CDR3 sequences, roughly 24% of which show up once; around a quarter is in the top ten. The CDR3 spans 13 residues. Trimming stripped 6 bases from V and 1 base from J, with 13 bases between. From germline, CDR1 is SQVTM and CDR2 ANQGSEA.

The genes are TRBV29-1 and TRBJ2-7; D is uncertain. The sample here was peripheral blood mononuclear cells (PBMCs), taken when the disease was refractory, from a patient treated with antithyroid drugs. The TCR comes from a woman in her forties with Graves disease. The CDR3 spells CSVVSHWSYEQYF. The CDR3 nucleotides read TGCAGCGTAGTCAGTCATTGGTCCTACGAGCAGTACTTC.